The sequence of this TCR beta chain was determined in a study of blood T cell repertoires in COVID-19. About the study: Sites across the United States, Italy and Spain contributed samples from acute and convalescent COVID-19. The analysed material was cDNA or gDNA that came from T cells, B-cell-depleted T cells, or PBMCs.

Seattle patients were enrolled during active infection and followed longitudinally. As handled by the study authors: It was from reference gene primer amplification that nucleated cell counts were estimated. The protocol was immunoSEQ multiplex PCR, while the TCRdb copy is restricted to in-frame clones and leaves out a portion. The V and J calls and the clone size are those of that table, but D and trimming were determined from the DNA. The sample records under 200,000 clones, about 88% being singletons. Germline V CDR1 and CDR2: LGHNA, YSLEER. CDR3 length equals 15 residues. V lost 4 bases, J lost 2 bases, and 14 bases lay in between.

Sequencing input: peripheral blood. The TCR originated in a man in his 60s with COVID-19, enrolled during active disease. This chain links TRBV4-3 with TRBJ1-2; possible D gene TRBD1, 5 bases. CDR3 bases: TGCGCCAGCAGCCCCCGAGGCCCAGGGAACTATGGCTACACCTTC. Translation: CASSPRGPGNYGYTF.